The clone carrying this TCR beta chain was counted only a few times. The antigen is unknown. TCRdb independently ran MiXCR on the RT-PCR reads; one entry per CDR3 protein. The table has hundreds of thousands of distinct CDR3 sequences, 16% seen once. These data belong to a study of response to subunit inactivated influenza vaccine. Study results and caveats: The study's authors posited that every seasonal influenza vaccination enlists few new T cells.

V was trimmed by 3 bases and J by 1 base, leaving 7 bases between them. CDR1 is SGHTA and CDR2 is FQGNSA in the germline V gene. This CDR3 is built from 14 residues. The sample was CD4+ T cells sorted from PBMCs, taken less than 30 months after vaccination. The sequence was obtained from a man aged 50 to 69 who received an inactivated influenza vaccine. The chain combines TRBV7-2 with TRBJ1-3; D ambiguous. The CDR3 sequence: CASSFGESGNTIYF. CDR3 bases: TGTGCCAGCAGCTTCGGGGAATCTGGAAACACCATATATTTT.